This entry is about one T cell receptor (beta chain). What it recognizes is unknown. This CDR3 spans 13 amino acids. The germline V and J ends were trimmed by 0 bases and 11 bases, with 8 bases remaining between them. Germline V gene data show CDR1 as LGHNA and CDR2 as YNFKEQ. The data were obtained in a study of blood T cells in healthy people across ages. Study-wide results and limits: Estimates of diversity drawn from one million T cells were considered underestimates.

For the second PCR, which ran for about 7 to 11 cycles, a sample-barcoded 5' primer and a J-beta primer mix were used. TCRdb reprocessed the 5' RACE reads with MiXCR, giving one entry per CDR3 protein. The sample includes roughly 1,300,000 distinct CDR3 sequences, almost 60% of them seen just once. The sequence came from a man between 18 and 29 years old in good health. Sequencing was done on a sample of blood. V and J are TRBV4-2 and TRBJ1-6; weak D call: TRBD1 (5 bases). The CDR3 DNA is TGTGCCAGCAGCCAAGATGTAGGGGCACCCCTCCACTTT. Residues: CASSQDVGAPLHF.